Listed below are T cell receptor beta chains from one sample, sequenced in a study of Ad26.COV2.S vaccination and SARS-CoV-2 variants. The data were produced by immunoSEQ multiplex PCR, yet TCRdb's version contains in-frame clones alone and is incomplete. The table lists under 250,000 clones, roughly 85% of them singletons, with about 2.7% in the top ten. This specimen was peripheral blood, taken in a trial of Ad26.COV2.S vaccine versus placebo. The source is a person between 18 and 65 years old who received the Ad26.COV2.S COVID-19 vaccine or a placebo. Both conserved end residues are part of each CDR3. The D gene is left open where the match is weak. Some rows have no size entry. The others give once, few or many, or a class for an expanded clone.

v_gene,j_gene,d_gene,abundance,CDR3nt,CDR3aa
TRBV7-8,TRBJ2-1,NA,NA,TGTGCCAGCAGCTTATCGCGGACGACCGGGGAGCAGTTCTTC,CASSLSRTTGEQFF
TRBV29-1,TRBJ2-5,NA,NA,TGCAGCGTGGCCTCCCTGGGGGCGAGGGAGACCCAGTACTTC,CSVASLGARETQYF
TRBV7-3,TRBJ1-3,NA,NA,TGTGCCAGCAGCTCTAATACCGGCTCTGGAAACACCATATATTTT,CASSSNTGSGNTIYF
TRBV7-9,TRBJ1-1,NA,NA,TGTGCCAGCAGCTTAAACCAGGGAAACACTGAAGCTTTCTTT,CASSLNQGNTEAFF
TRBV6-5,TRBJ2-3,NA,NA,TGTGCCAGCAAAAAGGGGGGGCCCCGAGCAGATACGCAGTATTTT,CASKKGGPRADTQYF
TRBV5-1,TRBJ2-3,NA,NA,TGCGCCAGCAGCTCTAGCAGGTGGGATACGCAGTATTTT,CASSSSRWDTQYF
TRBV6-5,TRBJ1-1,NA,NA,TGTGCCAGCCGCCCCATCGGGGGCACTGAAGCTTTCTTT,CASRPIGGTEAFF
TRBV19,TRBJ2-3,TRBD2,NA,TGTGCCACCCGGACTAGCGGCGGCACAGATACGCAGTATTTT,CATRTSGGTDTQYF
TRBV5-1,TRBJ2-5,TRBD1,NA,TGCGCCAGCAGCTTGCGGGGGACAGGGCTGCAAGAGACCCAGTACTTC,CASSLRGTGLQETQYF
TRBV11-3,TRBJ2-1,TRBD2,few,TGTGCCAGCAGCTTAGAACTAGCGAGCTACAATGAGCAGTTCTTC,CASSLELASYNEQFF
TRBV7-9,TRBJ2-1,NA,NA,TGTGCCAGCAGCTTTGGGACGGGAGTTACGAATGAGCAGTTCTTC,CASSFGTGVTNEQFF
TRBV4-3,TRBJ2-6,TRBD1,NA,TGCGCCAGCAGCCAGCGATCTCCGGGACAGGTGAAGTCTGGGGCCAACGTCCTGACTTTC,CASSQRSPGQVKSGANVLTF
TRBV9,TRBJ1-1,TRBD1,NA,TGTGCCAGCAGCGACGGACAGGGGACGGCAGCTTTCTTT,CASSDGQGTAAFF
TRBV19,TRBJ1-1,NA,NA,TGTGCCAGTAACCCCGGTGGGCGGACTGAAGCTTTCTTT,CASNPGGRTEAFF
TRBV27,TRBJ2-3,TRBD2,NA,TGTGCCAGCAGTTTATCCTGGCGGGAGCAGACAGATACGCAGTATTTT,CASSLSWREQTDTQYF
TRBV7-9,TRBJ1-2,NA,many,TGTGCCAGCAGCTTAGGGTATGGGGGGGAGAGAGATGGCTACACCTTC,CASSLGYGGERDGYTF
TRBV5-8,TRBJ2-3,TRBD2,few,TGTGCCAGCAGCGTGGGACTAGCGGGAGGTTATAGCACAGATACGCAGTATTTT,CASSVGLAGGYSTDTQYF
TRBV4-2,TRBJ1-4,NA,NA,TGTGCCAGCAGCCAAGATGGAGGGGACTCCCATGAAAAACTGTTTTTT,CASSQDGGDSHEKLFF
TRBV19,TRBJ1-5,NA,NA,TGTGCCAGTAGTTCCACCTCAGGACAAATAGATAGCAATCAGCCCCAGCATTTT,CASSSTSGQIDSNQPQHF
TRBV10-3,TRBJ1-1,NA,NA,TGTGCCATCAGTGAGTCTTGGGAAATGAACACTGAAGCTTTCTTT,CAISESWEMNTEAFF
TRBV6-1,TRBJ1-4,NA,few,TGTGCCAGCAGTGAAAGACAGGCCGCAACTAATGAAAAACTGTTTTTT,CASSERQAATNEKLFF
TRBV4-3,TRBJ2-3,NA,NA,TGCGCCAGCAGCCCGAGTCCCCCTTTTGGGGGAGTAACAGATACGCAGTATTTT,CASSPSPPFGGVTDTQYF
TRBV11-1,TRBJ1-4,NA,once,TGTGCCAGCAGCCTCGGAAGGGCAACTAATGAAAAACTGTTTTTT,CASSLGRATNEKLFF
TRBV3-1/TRBV3-2,TRBJ1-1,NA,once,TGTGCCAGCGAGACCACAGGGTTCACTGAAGCTTTCTTT,CASETTGFTEAFF
TRBV6-1,TRBJ2-1,TRBD2,NA,TGTGCCAGCAGTGAAAGGGCTAGCGGGAAAGGTGAGCAGTTCTTC,CASSERASGKGEQFF
TRBV16,TRBJ1-3,NA,NA,TGTGCCAGCAGCCAGCAAATGGACCGCCACTCTGGAAACACCATATATTTT,CASSQQMDRHSGNTIYF
TRBV15,TRBJ2-1,TRBD2,NA,TGTGCCACCAGCAGAGAAGGCGGGAGTGTCCACAATGAGCAGTTCTTC,CATSREGGSVHNEQFF
TRBV5-4,TRBJ2-1,TRBD2,once,TGTGCCAGCAGCCCATTGAGCGGGACGAGCTCCTACAATGAGCAGTTCTTC,CASSPLSGTSSYNEQFF
TRBV6-5,TRBJ2-3,NA,NA,TGTGCCAGCAGTTACGATCCATTAGTTAGCACAGATACGCAGTATTTT,CASSYDPLVSTDTQYF
TRBV6-5,TRBJ2-5,TRBD2,NA,TGTGCCAGCAAACCGGGACTAGCGGGAAGAGAGACCCAGTACTTC,CASKPGLAGRETQYF
TRBV30,TRBJ2-3,TRBD2,NA,TGTGCCGGGGGAGGGACTAGCGGGGATGTAGATACGCAGTATTTT,CAGGGTSGDVDTQYF
TRBV6-5,TRBJ2-2,TRBD2,NA,TGTGCCAGCAGTTCCTTAGCGGGGGGGCACACCGGGGAGCTGTTTTTT,CASSSLAGGHTGELFF
TRBV10-3,TRBJ2-1,TRBD2,NA,TGTGCCATCAGTGAGTCTAGGTCGGGAGGCCACAATGAGCAGTTCTTC,CAISESRSGGHNEQFF
TRBV20-1,TRBJ2-1,TRBD2,NA,TGCAGTGCTAGTCCCGGGACTAGCGGGGGGGCTTTTAGGAATGAGCAGTTCTTC,CSASPGTSGGAFRNEQFF
TRBV6-2/TRBV6-3,TRBJ2-7,TRBD1,NA,TGTGCCAGCAGTTACTTCGGACAGGTGCCCTACGAGCAGTACTTC,CASSYFGQVPYEQYF
TRBV9,TRBJ1-5,NA,NA,TGTGCCAGCAGCGCCGGGGGAAATCAGCCCCAGCATTTT,CASSAGGNQPQHF
TRBV9,TRBJ1-5,NA,once,TGTGCCAGCAGCGTAGGCCAGGAAGACCAGCCCCAGCATTTT,CASSVGQEDQPQHF
TRBV7-3,TRBJ2-2,NA,once,TGTGCCAGCAGCCCAGGGTCGACCACCGGGGAGCTGTTTTTT,CASSPGSTTGELFF
TRBV27,TRBJ2-2,NA,NA,TGTGCCAGCAGTTTGTCGCAGTTGAACACCGGGGAGCTGTTTTTT,CASSLSQLNTGELFF
TRBV18,TRBJ1-2,TRBD1,NA,TGTGCCAGCTCACTAGCCGGGACAGGAGACTATGGCTACACCTTC,CASSLAGTGDYGYTF
TRBV3-1/TRBV3-2,TRBJ2-5,TRBD2,NA,TGTGCCAGCAGCCAACCTGGGGCGGGGGACTCGGAGACCCAGTACTTC,CASSQPGAGDSETQYF
TRBV18,TRBJ1-2,NA,NA,TGTGCCAGCTCCAGACCCGGGGCTGGGGGCTACACCTTC,CASSRPGAGGYTF
TRBV4-3,TRBJ2-5,TRBD1,NA,TGCGCCAGCAGCCCTCGGTTCAGGACAGGGGGGAGAGAAGAGACCCAGTACTTC,CASSPRFRTGGREETQYF